The 30 T cell receptor beta chains below all came from one sample that was sequenced in a study of regulatory T cells in long-lasting Graves disease. Time point in this sample: newly diagnosed GD, antithyroid drugs for less than 3 months. Preparation of the TCR library used RNA extracted from PBMCs. Arm-PCR of CDR3 regions with iRepertoire HTBI primers generated TCR beta libraries. TCRdb redid the calling of the multiplex PCR reads with MiXCR, one entry per CDR3 protein. The sample holds 350,000 to 550,000 distinct CDR3 sequences, 12% to 15% seen once. In addition, the sample was reused for a study of T cells in Graves' hyperthyroidism and ophthalmopathy.

The sequencing used peripheral blood mononuclear cells (PBMCs), collected at new diagnosis, from a patient treated with antithyroid drugs. The receptors originated from a woman aged 50 to 65 with Graves disease.

The chain combines TRBV7-6 with TRBJ2-3, with TRBD2 identical over 7 bases. Unmatched junction bases numbered 11, after V lost 5 bases and J lost 0 bases. Germline V gene data show CDR1 as SGHVS and CDR2 as FNYEAQ. The CDR3 runs 17 residues. The CDR3 coding sequence is TGTGCCAGCAGCCCGAGACTAGCTACTGTAAGCACAGATACGCAGTATTTT. It codes for CASSPRLATVSTDTQYF.

In its sample, this clonotype was seen many times. The rearrangement joins TRBV27 to TRBJ2-1, with TRBD2 matching 14 bases. CDR1 and CDR2 (germline): MNHEY, SMNVEV (reference sequence). The CDR3 is 16 amino acids. V was pared by 3 bases and J by 10 bases, with 8 bases of the junction left unmatched. The CDR3, as DNA: TGTGCCAGCAGTTTGGCCGGGACTAGCGGGAGATGGGAGCAGTTCTTC. Its protein product is CASSLAGTSGRWEQFF.

This rearrangement joins TRBV2 to TRBJ2-3, with 11 positions matching TRBD2. The CDR3 contains 17 residues. The J segment lost 1 base and the V segment lost 6 bases, leaving 9 bases of the junction unmatched. CDR1 is SNHLY and CDR2 is FYNNEI in the germline V gene. The CDR3 coding sequence is TGTGCCAGCAGGGTTATAGCGGGAGGGCGAGGCACAGATACGCAGTATTTT. Its protein is CASRVIAGGRGTDTQYF. Drawing the rest from reference TRBV2 and TRBJ2-3, the complete variable domain is EPEVTQTPSHQVTQMGQEVILRCVPISNHLYFYWYRQILGQKVEFLVSFYNNEISEKSEIFDDQFSVERPDGSNFTLKIRSTKLEDSAMYFCASRVIAGGRGTDTQYFGPGTRLTVL.

This clonotype has a count of ten or more. The chain has TRBV28 and TRBJ2-5; D uncertain. The V gene lost 8 bases and the J gene lost 4 bases, with 11 bases spanning the gap. Germline V gene sequence: CDR1 MDHEN, CDR2 SYDVKM. The CDR3 runs 12 residues. CDR3 in DNA: TGTGCCAGCTTAAGGAGAGGAGAGACCCAGTACTTC. Protein product: CASLRRGETQYF.

Turning to this clonotype: This clone may be a read error of a much larger clone one base away. The rearrangement joins TRBV7-2 to TRBJ2-4; no reliable D call. The ends were cut back, 5 bases at V and 6 bases at J, with 17 bases in the middle. Germline V lookup: CDR1 SGHTA, CDR2 FQGNSA. The CDR3 has 15 amino acids. Here the CDR3 reads CASSRKSGVRNIQYF. The CDR3 DNA reads TGTGCCAGCAGCCGAAAAAGTGGCGTGAGAAACATTCAGTACTTC.

This clonotype was found many times. This chain connects TRBV7-9 to TRBJ1-1, with D perhaps TRBD1 (6 bases). The V end was cut by 5 bases, the J end by 2 bases, with 15 bases between. The CDR3 is made up of 15 amino acids. Germline CDR1 reads SEHNR; CDR2 reads FQNEAQ (reference sequence). Written as DNA, the CDR3 is TGTGCCAGCAGCACCCGACAGGCCCATAACACTGAAGCTTTCTTT. As protein: CASSTRQAHNTEAFF. The whole variable domain, remainder taken from reference TRBV7-9 and TRBJ1-1, is DTGVSQNPRHKITKRGQNVTFRCDPISEHNRLYWYRQTLGQGPEFLTYFQNEAQLEKSRLLSDRFSAERPKGSFSTLEIQRTEQGDSAMYLCASSTRQAHNTEAFFGQGTRLTVV.

This clonotype was counted many times. The V gene is TRBV18, the J gene TRBJ1-2; TRBD1 aligns across 10 bases. The CDR3 totals 14 residues. V dropped 5 bases and J dropped 3; count of bases not matched to a gene: 3. Germline values: CDR1 KGHSH, CDR2 LQKENI. The DNA for the CDR3 is TGTGCCAGCTCAACCGGGACAGGGGACTATGGCTACACCTTC. It translates to CASSTGTGDYGYTF.

Ten or more counts support this clonotype. The J gene is TRBJ2-5, the V gene TRBV6-1; D tentatively fits TRBD1 or TRBD2 (5 bases each). V was shortened by 3 bases and J by 4 bases, with 12 bases between the two germline ends. Germline V gene data show CDR1 as MNHNS and CDR2 as SASEGT. This CDR3 spans 14 amino acids. The CDR3 spells CASSEFSGRETQYF. CDR3 coding DNA: TGTGCCAGCAGTGAGTTTTCAGGGAGAGAGACCCAGTACTTC.

Only a few counts were recorded for this clonotype. This chain uses TRBV7-2 with TRBJ1-5, with 10 bases aligning to TRBD1. J lost 6 bases, V lost 5 bases, and 7 bases had no gene match. The length of the CDR3 is 15 residues. The germline V gene has CDR1 SGHTA and CDR2 FQGNSA. CDR3 in amino acids: CASSPRQGAGQPQHF. The CDR3 region has the DNA TGTGCCAGCAGCCCACGACAGGGGGCAGGTCAGCCCCAGCATTTT.

There are many counts of this clonotype. The chain is built from TRBV20-1 and TRBJ1-1; 7 bases map to TRBD1. The trim removed 3 bases at V and 0 bases at J, leaving 7 bases unmatched. The CDR3 extends over 15 amino acids. The germline gives CDR1 DFQATT, CDR2 SNEGSKA (reference sequence). CDR3: CSARKTGMLNTEAFF. As DNA, the CDR3 is TGCAGTGCTAGGAAGACAGGGATGTTGAACACTGAAGCTTTCTTT.

This clonotype was detected many times. This chain joins TRBV10-3 and TRBJ2-3; D is uncertain. Deletions cut 2 bases from V and 9 bases from J, with 9 bases between. The CDR3 extends over 12 amino acids. In germline, CDR1 is ENHRY, CDR2 SYGVKD. The CDR3 protein is CAISEVTGTQYF. The CDR3 region has the DNA TGTGCCATCAGTGAGGTGACCGGGACGCAGTATTTT.

A remark on this clonotype: A much larger clone sits a single nucleotide away, making a read error possible. The chain employs TRBV28 and TRBJ2-1, with 8 bases lining up with TRBD1. CDR1 and CDR2 (germline): MDHEN, SYDVKM. V was pared by 6 bases and J by 10 bases, with 5 bases of the junction left unmatched. This CDR3 comprises 12 residues. Here the CDR3 reads CASRQGVYEQFF. CDR3 in DNA: TGTGCCAGCAGACAGGGGGTCTACGAGCAGTTCTTC. The entire variable domain, with the rest obtained from reference TRBV28 and TRBJ2-1, is as follows: DVKVTQSSRYLVKRTGEKVFLECVQDMDHENMFWYRQDPGLGLRLIYFSYDVKMKEKGDIPEGYSVSREKKERFSLILESASTNQTSMYLCASRQGVYEQFFGPGTRLTVL.

In its sample, this clonotype was seen many times. V and J are TRBV29-1 and TRBJ2-4, with TRBD2 matching over 7 bases. The CDR3 totals 15 residues. The junction had 10 bases not matched to a gene; V was cut back by 4 bases and J by 4 bases. Per the germline V gene, CDR1 is SQVTM and CDR2 is ANQGSEA. The CDR3 protein is CSVVFGGSGKNIQYF. The CDR3, as DNA: TGCAGCGTTGTTTTTGGGGGTAGCGGGAAAAACATTCAGTACTTC.

At least ten counts were recorded for this clonotype. The gene calls are TRBV30 and TRBJ1-5, with D possibly being TRBD1 (5 bases). CDR3 length equals 13 residues. The V gene's germline CDR1 is GTSNPN and CDR2 SVGIG (reference sequence). Between the trimmed V and J ends, which lost 2 bases and 11 bases, there was a span of 16 bases. The CDR3 region has the DNA TGTGCCTGGAGTCCTTCTAGGGGAACAGCCCAGCATTTT. The encoded protein is CAWSPSRGTAQHF.

This clonotype was observed a handful of times. The J gene is TRBJ2-7, the V gene TRBV29-1; D perhaps matches TRBD2 (8 bases). The V and J ends lost 5 bases and 0 bases respectively, with 17 bases between them. CDR1 is SQVTM and CDR2 is ANQGSEA in the germline V gene. CDR3 size: 15 residues. CDR3 amino acids: CSVSGGLAGSYEQYF. The CDR3 nucleotides read TGCAGCGTTTCAGGGGGGCTAGCGGGCTCCTACGAGCAGTACTTC.

The gene calls are TRBV6-5 and TRBJ2-7, with no clear D. The length of the CDR3 is 17 residues. Trimming took off 2 bases at V and 0 bases at J, with 17 bases between the two ends. CDR1 and CDR2 from the germline V gene are MNHEY and SVGAGI. CDR3: CASSYHGHTEYSYEQYF. DNA for the CDR3: TGTGCCAGCAGTTACCATGGGCACACGGAATACTCCTACGAGCAGTACTTC.

This clonotype has more than one count but fewer than ten. V and J are TRBV5-4 and TRBJ2-7; D might be TRBD1 (6 bases). CDR3 length equals 15 residues. The germline V and J ends were trimmed by 4 bases and 3 bases, with 17 bases remaining between them. Germline lookup yields CDR1 SGHNT and CDR2 YYREEE (reference sequence). The CDR3 region has the DNA TGTGCCAGCAGCGGGGGCCAGACTGTGAACTACGAGCAGTACTTC. This gives the protein CASSGGQTVNYEQYF.

The chain couples TRBV5-1 to TRBJ1-5; TRBD1 agrees at 7 bases. CDR1 and CDR2 from the germline V gene are SGHRS and YFSETQ. The CDR3 is 16 amino acids. V shed 5 bases, J shed 5 bases, and the junction held 13 bases outside the gene matches. The CDR3 DNA is TGCGCCAGCAGTTCCACGGGACAGAAAATCTATCAGCCCCAGCATTTT. Translated, it gives CASSSTGQKIYQPQHF.

In the case of this clonotype: Lacking the conserved final phenylalanine or tryptophan, this CDR3 likely reflects a read error. The V call is TRBV10-3, the J call TRBJ2-1, with D hard to call. The CDR3 loop spans 15 amino acids. CDR1 ENHRY and CDR2 SYGVKD come from the germline V gene. Trimming left V 4 bases short and J 4 bases short, with 14 bases between. This chain's CDR3 is CAISGSVGNYNEQFL. The CDR3 nucleotides read TGTGCCATCAGTGGCTCTGTAGGGAATTACAATGAGCAGTTCCTC.

Ten or more counts support this clonotype. The chain recombines TRBV6-2 or TRBV6-3 with TRBJ2-7; possibly TRBD1 for D (5 bases). Germline CDR1 is MNHEY and CDR2 is SVGEGT. V lost 4 bases, J lost 3 bases, and 10 bases lay in between. CDR3 length: 13 amino acids. DNA of the CDR3: TGTGCCAGCAGTTGGCCAGGGAACTACGAGCAGTACTTC. Amino acids: CASSWPGNYEQYF.

This clonotype was seen only a few times. This rearrangement joins TRBV24-1 to TRBJ2-1, with TRBD1 matching 7 bases. Per the germline V gene, CDR1 is KGHDR and CDR2 is SFDVKD. After removal of 1 base from V and 5 bases from J, the junction contained 10 bases not matched to a gene. This CDR3 is 17 amino acids long. The CDR3 DNA reads TGTGCCACCAGTGATTTCCAGGGGACAGCCAACAACAATGAGCAGTTCTTC. It encodes CATSDFQGTANNNEQFF.

This clonotype was seen many times. The chain combines TRBV5-1 with TRBJ2-3; D remains unclear. The V gene's germline CDR1 is SGHRS and CDR2 YFSETQ. V was cut by 0 bases and J by 0 bases, with 11 bases left in between. This CDR3 is built from 16 residues. CDR3 protein: CASSLGQASSTDTQYF. The DNA of the CDR3 is TGCGCCAGCAGCTTGGGGCAAGCCTCTAGCACAGATACGCAGTATTTT. Combining the CDR3 with reference TRBV5-1 and TRBJ2-3 gives the whole variable domain KAGVTQTPRYLIKTRGQQVTLSCSPISGHRSVSWYQQTPGQGLQFLFEYFSETQRNKGNFPGRFSGRQFSNSRSEMNVSTLELGDSALYLCASSLGQASSTDTQYFGPGTRLTVL.

This clonotype was recorded a few times. The chain combines TRBV9 with TRBJ2-7; 7 nucleotides align to TRBD2. The CDR3 is 14 residues long. CDR1 and CDR2 (germline): SGDLS, YYNGEE. V gave up 3 bases and J gave up 0 bases; unmatched junction bases: 3. The CDR3 sequence is CASSASGVSYEQYF. The CDR3 nucleotides are TGTGCCAGCAGCGCTAGCGGCGTCTCCTACGAGCAGTACTTC.

As to this clonotype: The junction differs from germline at one of its ends, possibly a read error. The V gene is TRBV9, the J gene TRBJ2-5; perhaps TRBD1 as D (5 bases). The CDR3 spans 13 residues. Germline CDR1 SGDLS, CDR2 YYNGEE. CDR3 protein: CASNVGQGETQYF. The CDR3, as DNA: TGTGCCAGCAACGTAGGTCAGGGAGAGACCCAGTACTTC.

The sample holds a few counts of this clonotype. This may be a read error: a much more frequent sequence differs by one nucleotide. The gene calls are TRBV29-1 and TRBJ2-1; 12 nucleotides align to TRBD2. Germline V CDR1 and CDR2: SQVTM, ANQGSEA. The CDR3 covers 16 residues. The trim removed 6 bases at V and 8 bases at J, leaving 14 bases unmatched. The CDR3 here is CSVETPTSGRRDEQFF. The CDR3 nucleotides are TGCAGCGTCGAGACACCGACTAGCGGGAGACGTGATGAGCAGTTCTTC.

In this sample, this clonotype turned up a few times. The CDR3 region has the DNA TGTGCCATCAGTCCGCTCGAGCGGGAGGGCCTAAATACGCAGTATTTT. Its translation is CAISPLEREGLNTQYF. The chain is built from TRBV10-3 and TRBJ2-3, with 10 bases aligning to TRBD2. The V gene's germline CDR1 is ENHRY and CDR2 SYGVKD. The CDR3 has 16 residues. V gave up 5 bases and J gave up 7 bases; unmatched junction bases: 12.

The chain recombines TRBV6-1 with TRBJ2-1, with 7 positions matching TRBD2. The CDR3 totals 17 residues. Trimming at V came to 0 bases and at J to 0 bases, leaving 5 bases not matched to a gene. CDR1 and CDR2 (germline): MNHNS, SASEGT. CDR3 bases: TGTGCCAGCAGTGAAGCGCTGCGCGGGAGCTCCTACAATGAGCAGTTCTTC. It codes for CASSEALRGSSYNEQFF.

The table lists this clonotype with a count of one. The V gene is TRBV5-1, the J gene TRBJ2-4, with 10 bases matching TRBD1. CDR3 length equals 14 residues. The J segment lost 7 bases and the V segment lost 4 bases, leaving 5 bases of the junction unmatched. In germline, CDR1 is SGHRS, CDR2 YFSETQ. The CDR3 loop reads CASSEGQGMNIQYF. The DNA for the CDR3 is TGCGCCAGCAGCGAGGGACAGGGGATGAACATTCAGTACTTC.

A word on this clonotype: The junction departs from germline at one end; a sequencing error may be responsible. The chain joins TRBV10-3 to TRBJ1-4; 9 positions match TRBD1. There are 17 residues in the CDR3. Germline CDR1 ENHRY, CDR2 SYGVKD. The CDR3: CAISAGQGEPFNEKLVF. The CDR3 DNA sequence: TGTGCCATCAGTGCGGGACAGGGAGAACCTTTTAATGAAAAACTGGTTTTT.

Concerning this clonotype: One junction end does not reproduce the germline sequence, and a read error may be involved. The V and J genes are TRBV7-7 and TRBJ2-5; perhaps D is TRBD1 or TRBD2 (5 bases each). The germline V gene has CDR1 SSHAT and CDR2 FNYEAQ (reference sequence). CDR3 length equals 16 residues. The CDR3, as DNA: TGTGCTAGCAGCCCGATCCTGGGCAGGGAGCAAGAGACCCAGTACTTC. Protein product: CASSPILGREQETQYF.